The entry below gives a single T cell receptor (beta chain) sequence along with its context. Clones were sequenced by immunoSEQ multiplex PCR, and TCRdb holds only the in-frame ones, with some missing. The profile shows 16,000 or so clones, around 97% of them singletons. Trimming took off 5 bases at V and 1 base at J, with 16 bases between the two ends. The CDR3 runs to 16 residues. CDR1 and CDR2 (germline): SGHAT, FQNNGV. This sample is drawn from a study of T cell changes during pregnancy in multiple sclerosis. The receptor's source is a female donor with multiple sclerosis, enrolled in a pregnancy study. This sample comprised peripheral blood, obtained in the third trimester of pregnancy. This chain uses TRBV11-2 with TRBJ2-3; D gene unclear. CDR3 region: CASSQTGAWGTDTQYF. The CDR3 DNA sequence: TGTGCCAGCAGCCAGACGGGTGCGTGGGGCACAGATACGCAGTATTTT. Together with reference TRBV11-2 and TRBJ2-3, the CDR3 gives the full variable domain: EAGVAQSPRYKIIEKRQSVAFWCNPISGHATLYWYQQILGQGPKLLIQFQNNGVVDDSQLPKDRFSAERLKGVDSTLKIQPAKLEDSAVYLCASSQTGAWGTDTQYFGPGTRLTVL.